Listed here is a single T cell receptor beta chain. These data originate in a study of T-cell memory formation after mild COVID-19. TCRdb re-called the 5' RACE reads through MiXCR, storing one row per CDR3 protein. The sample consists of roughly 410,000 distinct CDR3 sequences, about 24% of them appearing once. Trimming at V came to 3 bases and at J to 4 bases, leaving 5 bases not matched to a gene. CDR1 is SGHTA, CDR2 FQGNSA, per germline. This CDR3 is built from 15 residues. V usage is TRBV7-2 and J usage is TRBJ2-3; 9 positions agree with TRBD2. The sample taken for sequencing was PBMCs or a T cell subset sorted from them (not recorded which). The receptor's source is an adult woman who had mild COVID-19 (a few samples of this study predate the infection). Cell type and time point are not known. The CDR3 loop reads CASSLALAGSDTQYF. CDR3 DNA: TGTGCCAGCAGCTTGGCTCTAGCGGGATCAGATACGCAGTATTTT.